Listed below are T cell receptor beta chains from one sample, sequenced in a study of blood T cells in healthy people across ages. TCRdb reprocessed the 5' RACE reads via MiXCR and lists one record per CDR3 protein. The sample lists over 1.5 million distinct CDR3 sequences; around half were seen once. The sequencing sample was made of blood. These receptors originate from a middle-aged woman in good health. CDR3s include the opening cysteine and the closing phenylalanine or tryptophan. D genes are given only for firm matches. Size is omitted from some rows. Given values are once, few, many or a class for expanded clones.

d_call: -
v_call: TRBV20-1
j_call: TRBJ2-5
clone_size: -
cdr3_length: 13
cdr3_nt: TGCAGTGCTAGAGATCTGTCAGCGGAGACCCAGTACTTC
cdr3_aa: CSARDLSAETQYF

d_call: TRBD2
v_call: TRBV20-1
j_call: TRBJ2-2
clone_size: -
cdr3_length: 15
cdr3_nt: TGCAGTGCTATTAGCGGGACAATAAACACCGGGGAGCTGTTTTTT
cdr3_aa: CSAISGTINTGELFF

d_call: -
v_call: TRBV9
j_call: TRBJ1-4
clone_size: -
cdr3_length: 15
cdr3_nt: TGTGCCAGCAGTCCCTCGGGGGGCGTAGGTGAAAAACTGTTTTTT
cdr3_aa: CASSPSGGVGEKLFF

d_call: TRBD1
v_call: TRBV3-1
j_call: TRBJ1-2
clone_size: few
cdr3_length: 11
cdr3_nt: TGTGCCAGCAGCCTTGACAGGGATCACACCTTC
cdr3_aa: CASSLDRDHTF

d_call: TRBD1
v_call: TRBV5-1
j_call: TRBJ2-7
clone_size: once
cdr3_length: 17
cdr3_nt: TGCGCCAGCAGCTCATGGACAGGGGGATCAGATTCCTACGAGCAGTACTTC
cdr3_aa: CASSSWTGGSDSYEQYF

d_call: TRBD1
v_call: TRBV29-1
j_call: TRBJ1-2
clone_size: few
cdr3_length: 13
cdr3_nt: TGCAGCGTTGACTTACAGGGGGACTATGGCTACACCTTC
cdr3_aa: CSVDLQGDYGYTF

d_call: -
v_call: TRBV12-3/TRBV12-4
j_call: TRBJ1-2
clone_size: -
cdr3_length: 14
cdr3_nt: TGTGCCAGCAGTTTAAGCCGCCAGGGGTATGTCTACACCTTC
cdr3_aa: CASSLSRQGYVYTF

d_call: TRBD1
v_call: TRBV20-1
j_call: TRBJ2-7
clone_size: few
cdr3_length: 17
cdr3_nt: TGCAGTGCTAGACCCTCGGCGAGGACAGGGGTGTGCTACGAGCAGTACTTC
cdr3_aa: CSARPSARTGVCYEQYF

d_call: -
v_call: TRBV7-9
j_call: TRBJ1-6
clone_size: -
cdr3_length: 15
cdr3_nt: TGTGCCAGCAGCTTACCAGGGGAGTCGAATTCACCCCTCCACTTT
cdr3_aa: CASSLPGESNSPLHF

d_call: TRBD1
v_call: TRBV5-1
j_call: TRBJ2-5
clone_size: few
cdr3_length: 16
cdr3_nt: TGCGCCAGCAGCCCAAAGCCGGGACAGTTACAAGAGACCCAGTACTTC
cdr3_aa: CASSPKPGQLQETQYF

d_call: -
v_call: TRBV20-1
j_call: TRBJ2-5
clone_size: few
cdr3_length: 14
cdr3_nt: TGCAGTGCTAGCGTCGCGGATATCCAAGAGACCCAGTACTTC
cdr3_aa: CSASVADIQETQYF

d_call: -
v_call: TRBV6-2/TRBV6-3
j_call: TRBJ2-3
clone_size: few
cdr3_length: 13
cdr3_nt: TGTGCCAGCAGTCTCGACAGTCACGATACGCAGTATTTT
cdr3_aa: CASSLDSHDTQYF

d_call: TRBD2
v_call: TRBV27
j_call: TRBJ2-1
clone_size: few
cdr3_length: 15
cdr3_nt: TGTGCCAGCACCTTGACTAGCGGGGGCTACAATGAGCAGTTCTTC
cdr3_aa: CASTLTSGGYNEQFF

d_call: TRBD1
v_call: TRBV28
j_call: TRBJ1-5
clone_size: -
cdr3_length: 14
cdr3_nt: TGTGCCAGCCATACAGGGGCGCGACGACAGCCCCAGCATTTT
cdr3_aa: CASHTGARRQPQHF

d_call: -
v_call: TRBV6-6
j_call: TRBJ1-5
clone_size: few
cdr3_length: 16
cdr3_nt: TGTGCCAGCAGTCCCCCGGGACACCGTAGCAATCAGCCCCAGCATTTT
cdr3_aa: CASSPPGHRSNQPQHF

d_call: TRBD2
v_call: TRBV3-1
j_call: TRBJ2-3
clone_size: -
cdr3_length: 16
cdr3_nt: TGTGCCAGCAGCCATTTAGCGGGGAAAAGCACAGATACGCAGTATTTT
cdr3_aa: CASSHLAGKSTDTQYF

d_call: -
v_call: TRBV20-1
j_call: TRBJ2-7
clone_size: -
cdr3_length: 15
cdr3_nt: TGCAGTGCTAGGGGGTGGCGGCAGGGTAACGACGAGCAGTACTTC
cdr3_aa: CSARGWRQGNDEQYF

d_call: -
v_call: TRBV27
j_call: TRBJ1-2
clone_size: -
cdr3_length: 16
cdr3_nt: TGTGCCAGCAGTTTACACCCGACGACAGACCCAAATGGCTACACCTTC
cdr3_aa: CASSLHPTTDPNGYTF

d_call: -
v_call: TRBV6-1
j_call: TRBJ2-5
clone_size: few
cdr3_length: 14
cdr3_nt: TGTGCCAGCAGTGCGTTGGCCAAAGCGGAGACCCAGTACTTC
cdr3_aa: CASSALAKAETQYF

d_call: -
v_call: TRBV10-3
j_call: TRBJ2-5
clone_size: -
cdr3_length: 15
cdr3_nt: TGTGCCATCAGTGACGGCCCTGGTCGGAGGGAGACCCAGTACTTC
cdr3_aa: CAISDGPGRRETQYF

d_call: -
v_call: TRBV7-3
j_call: TRBJ2-3
clone_size: -
cdr3_length: 15
cdr3_nt: TGTGCCAGCAGCTTAACCGGCCAGGAAACAGATACGCAGTATTTT
cdr3_aa: CASSLTGQETDTQYF

d_call: TRBD1
v_call: TRBV5-1
j_call: TRBJ2-1
clone_size: -
cdr3_length: 16
cdr3_nt: TGCACCAGCAGCTCGCAACCGGGACAGGGTTACAATGAGCAGTTCTTC
cdr3_aa: CTSSSQPGQGYNEQFF

d_call: -
v_call: TRBV29-1
j_call: TRBJ2-1
clone_size: -
cdr3_length: 14
cdr3_nt: TGCAGCGTTGAAGGTGGGGCAGGGACTAATGAGCAGTTCTTC
cdr3_aa: CSVEGGAGTNEQFF

d_call: TRBD1
v_call: TRBV6-2/TRBV6-3
j_call: TRBJ1-5
clone_size: few
cdr3_length: 16
cdr3_nt: TGTGCCAGCACTCGACAGGGTGGTCTCGGCAATCAGCCCCAGCATTTT
cdr3_aa: CASTRQGGLGNQPQHF

d_call: TRBD2
v_call: TRBV7-8
j_call: TRBJ2-3
clone_size: few
cdr3_length: 16
cdr3_nt: TGTGCCAGCAGCCCCAATCTAGCGGGGGGGGTAGATACGCAGTATTTT
cdr3_aa: CASSPNLAGGVDTQYF

d_call: -
v_call: TRBV5-1
j_call: TRBJ1-2
clone_size: -
cdr3_length: 15
cdr3_nt: TGCGCCAGCAGCTCTGGGACGGATTGGGGCTATGGCTACACCTTC
cdr3_aa: CASSSGTDWGYGYTF

d_call: TRBD1
v_call: TRBV5-1
j_call: TRBJ2-5
clone_size: -
cdr3_length: 16
cdr3_nt: TGCGCCAGCAGCCTACAGGGGACCCTTCCCTCCAATGAGCAGTACTTC
cdr3_aa: CASSLQGTLPSNEQYF

d_call: -
v_call: TRBV7-2
j_call: TRBJ2-5
clone_size: few
cdr3_length: 15
cdr3_nt: TGTGCCAGCAGGCTGACCCGGAATAGCCCGGAGACCCAGTACTTC
cdr3_aa: CASRLTRNSPETQYF

d_call: TRBD1
v_call: TRBV6-2/TRBV6-3
j_call: TRBJ2-1
clone_size: -
cdr3_length: 12
cdr3_nt: TGTGCCAGTTACGAACAGGGGAATGAGCAGTTCTTC
cdr3_aa: CASYEQGNEQFF

d_call: TRBD2
v_call: TRBV7-2
j_call: TRBJ2-5
clone_size: -
cdr3_length: 14
cdr3_nt: TGTGCCAGCAGAGCGGGGCGACCACAAGAGACCCAGTACTTC
cdr3_aa: CASRAGRPQETQYF

d_call: TRBD1
v_call: TRBV6-2/TRBV6-3
j_call: TRBJ1-1
clone_size: -
cdr3_length: 14
cdr3_nt: TGTGCCAGCAGTAAAACCCGGGACAGGGTTAGAGCTTTCTTT
cdr3_aa: CASSKTRDRVRAFF

d_call: -
v_call: TRBV27
j_call: TRBJ2-3
clone_size: few
cdr3_length: 15
cdr3_nt: TGTGCCAGCAGTTCGGGGACTTCTCGGGGCGATACGCAGTATTTT
cdr3_aa: CASSSGTSRGDTQYF

d_call: -
v_call: TRBV11-2
j_call: TRBJ2-5
clone_size: -
cdr3_length: 16
cdr3_nt: TGTGCCAGCAGCTTAGATGGGCTCGGGGGAGGCGAGACCCAGTACTTC
cdr3_aa: CASSLDGLGGGETQYF

d_call: TRBD2
v_call: TRBV6-2/TRBV6-3
j_call: TRBJ2-5
clone_size: -
cdr3_length: 17
cdr3_nt: TGTGCCAGCAGTTACCTCCCCAGGCGGGGGACCGAGGAGACCCAGTACTTC
cdr3_aa: CASSYLPRRGTEETQYF

d_call: TRBD2
v_call: TRBV11-2
j_call: TRBJ2-1
clone_size: few
cdr3_length: 16
cdr3_nt: TGTGCCAGCAGCCCCCGGGTAGCGGGGGTTGTCAATGAGCAGTTCTTC
cdr3_aa: CASSPRVAGVVNEQFF

d_call: -
v_call: TRBV7-2
j_call: TRBJ1-2
clone_size: -
cdr3_length: 12
cdr3_nt: TGTGCCAGCAGCTTAGCCAGTTTCGGCTACACCTTC
cdr3_aa: CASSLASFGYTF

d_call: TRBD2
v_call: TRBV3-1
j_call: TRBJ2-1
clone_size: -
cdr3_length: 15
cdr3_nt: TGTGCCAGCAGCCAAGAGTGGGGGGGGTGGGATGAGCAGTTCTTC
cdr3_aa: CASSQEWGGWDEQFF

d_call: TRBD1
v_call: TRBV29-1
j_call: TRBJ1-1
clone_size: -
cdr3_length: 14
cdr3_nt: TGCAGCGCCCGACAGGGGGCAATGAACACTGAAGCTTTCTTT
cdr3_aa: CSARQGAMNTEAFF

d_call: TRBD1
v_call: TRBV7-2
j_call: TRBJ2-5
clone_size: -
cdr3_length: 15
cdr3_nt: TGTGCCAGCAGATCCGGGACAGGGACGGCCGAGACCCAGTACTTC
cdr3_aa: CASRSGTGTAETQYF

d_call: -
v_call: TRBV7-2
j_call: TRBJ2-7
clone_size: many
cdr3_length: 13
cdr3_nt: TGTGCCAGCAGTCCAGTATCCTCCTACGAGCAGTACTTC
cdr3_aa: CASSPVSSYEQYF

d_call: TRBD2
v_call: TRBV5-6
j_call: TRBJ2-1
clone_size: -
cdr3_length: 15
cdr3_nt: TGTGCCAGCAGCCGGCGGGGGGCCACCTACAATGAGCAGTTCTTC
cdr3_aa: CASSRRGATYNEQFF